One and the same sample provided the 14 T cell receptor beta chains below, sequenced in a study of CD8 T cells in Susac syndrome. RNA totalling roughly 0.45 to 1 ug underwent reverse transcription with random hexamers. In TCRdb, the immunoSEQ multiplex PCR reads were re-called with MiXCR into one record per CDR3 protein. The sample has around 79,000 distinct CDR3 sequences; approximately 94% are singletons. Material: CD8+ T cells from PBMCs. The receptors come from a human donor with multiple sclerosis.

The chain carries TRBV12-3 or TRBV12-4 and TRBJ2-4; D gene uncertain. The V gene lost 6 bases and the J gene lost 0 bases, with 12 bases spanning the gap. The CDR3 has 15 residues. CDR3 region: CASSPRNLAKNIQYF. DNA for the CDR3: TGTGCCAGCAGCCCGAGGAACCTAGCCAAAAACATTCAGTACTTC.

In DNA form, the CDR3 reads TGTGCCAGCAGTGAAGCGGGGGACCGCGAAAACATTCAGTACTTC. Encoded protein: CASSEAGDRENIQYF. V gene TRBV2 combines with J gene TRBJ2-4, with D perhaps TRBD1 or TRBD2 (5 bases each). Germline V CDR1 and CDR2: SNHLY, FYNNEI. V was pared by 0 bases and J by 5 bases, with 11 bases between. CDR3 size: 15 residues.

This clonotype appeared once. The chain uses TRBV5-4 and TRBJ2-7; D is perhaps TRBD2 (5 bases). The CDR3 covers 15 residues. Germline CDR1 reads SGHNT; CDR2 reads YYREEE (reference sequence). The V end was cut by 4 bases, the J end by 5 bases, with 19 bases between. The CDR3 sequence is CASSPLSLGSNEQYF. For the CDR3, the DNA is TGTGCCAGCAGCCCACTGTCGCTAGGGAGTAACGAGCAGTACTTC.

This rearrangement joins TRBV7-9 to TRBJ2-6; D is undetermined. CDR1 is SEHNR and CDR2 is FQNEAQ in the germline V gene (reference sequence). V was cut by 5 bases and J by 0 bases, with 11 bases left in between. This CDR3 is 16 amino acids long. This chain's CDR3 is CASSSRVNSGANVLTF. CDR3 nucleotides: TGTGCCAGCAGCAGCCGGGTGAACTCTGGGGCCAACGTCCTGACTTTC.

The CDR3, as DNA: TGTGCCAGCAGCGGGTCCGGACCCGGAAACACCATATATTTT. It specifies CASSGSGPGNTIYF. The J gene is TRBJ1-3, the V gene TRBV9, with D unresolved. Germline CDR1 is SGDLS and CDR2 is YYNGEE. The CDR3 is 14 amino acids. V shed 3 bases and J shed 4 bases, with 11 bases lying between them.

The chain recombines TRBV23-1 with TRBJ2-3, with D unresolved. TRBV23-1 is filed as an ORF, its function uncertain. CDR3 length equals 16 residues. The V end was cut by 0 bases, the J end by 0 bases, with 10 bases between. CDR3 sequence reads: CASSQSRLPSTDTQYF. In nucleotides, the CDR3 is TGCGCCAGCAGTCAATCGAGGTTGCCTAGCACAGATACGCAGTATTTT.

This chain uses TRBV9 with TRBJ1-2; D is possibly TRBD1 (5 bases). CDR1 is SGDLS and CDR2 is YYNGEE in the germline V gene. CDR3 size: 15 residues. The V and J ends lost 3 bases and 3 bases respectively, with 15 bases between them. CDR3 DNA: TGTGCCAGCAGCGGATCGGGGGGGTTCGACTATGGCTACACCTTC. Protein product: CASSGSGGFDYGYTF.

The chain joins TRBV5-1 to TRBJ2-3, with no clear D. Germline V lookup: CDR1 SGHRS, CDR2 YFSETQ. The CDR3 is 12 residues long. Trimming took 1 base from V and 5 from J, leaving 5 bases between them. CDR3 in DNA: TGCGCCAGCAGCTTGAATGGAGATACGCAGTATTTT. Amino acids: CASSLNGDTQYF.

The V gene is TRBV9, the J gene TRBJ1-1, with no clear D. This CDR3 spans 13 amino acids. The V and J ends lost 1 base and 1 base respectively, with 5 bases between them. From germline, CDR1 is SGDLS and CDR2 YYNGEE. CDR3 residues: CASSVTGNTEAFF. The CDR3 DNA reads as TGTGCCAGCAGCGTAACCGGGAACACTGAAGCTTTCTTT.

J is TRBJ2-3 and V is TRBV15; D uncertain. The CDR3 length is 15 residues. Trimming shortened V by 5 bases and J by 2 bases, and 14 bases separated the two germline ends. Germline assignment: CDR1 LNHNV and CDR2 YYDKDF (reference sequence). This chain's CDR3 is CATSPESILTDTQYF. The CDR3 DNA follows: TGTGCCACCAGCCCCGAAAGCATCCTCACAGATACGCAGTATTTT. The complete variable domain, with remaining parts taken from reference TRBV15 and TRBJ2-3, reads DAMVIQNPRYQVTQFGKPVTLSCSQTLNHNVMYWYQQKSSQAPKLLFHYYDKDFNNEADTPDNFQSRRPNTSFCFLDIRSPGLGDTAMYLCATSPESILTDTQYFGPGTRLTVL.

V usage is TRBV27 and J usage is TRBJ2-7, with D perhaps TRBD1 (6 bases). Trimming removed 4 bases from V and 2 bases from J, with 9 bases in between. This CDR3 contains 13 residues. In germline, CDR1 is MNHEY, CDR2 SMNVEV (reference sequence). The CDR3 nucleotides are TGTGCCAGCAGTTCCCGACAGGCCTACGAGCAGTACTTC. Protein sequence: CASSSRQAYEQYF.

The sample holds a few counts of this clonotype. For the CDR3, the DNA is TGCAGCGTTGAAAGCGCGGGATCCGAGCAGTACTTC. This codes for CSVESAGSEQYF. V and J are TRBV29-1 and TRBJ2-7, with a tentative D call TRBD2 (6 bases). Trimming took off 2 bases at V and 6 bases at J, with 11 bases between the two ends. This CDR3 has 12 amino acids. Per germline, CDR1 SQVTM and CDR2 ANQGSEA.

The chain uses TRBV12-3 or TRBV12-4 and TRBJ2-5; perhaps TRBD2 as D (6 bases). V dropped 6 bases and J dropped 4 bases, with 21 bases sitting between them. The CDR3 runs to 16 residues. The CDR3 DNA reads as TGTGCCAGCAGCTGGACCTCGGGAGAAGGTGGAGAGACCCAGTACTTC. This gives the protein CASSWTSGEGGETQYF.

The genes are TRBV21-1 and TRBJ2-2; TRBD2 is the table's D call and was not checked against the DNA. TRBV21-1 is termed a pseudogene. The CDR3 extends over 14 amino acids. The CDR3: CASLPGLAPGELFF. As DNA, the CDR3 is TGTGCCAGTCTTCCGGGACTAGCGCCCGGGGAGCTGTTTTTT.